This TCR beta chain was sequenced in a study of T cell responses to AZD1222 COVID-19 vaccine. Method: immunoSEQ multiplex PCR; TCRdb's copy keeps in-frame clones and lacks some. The sample has 90,000 to 100,000 clones; around nine tenths are singletons. Trimming pared 7 bases from V and 6 bases from J, leaving 16 bases between. Per the germline V gene, CDR1 is MNHEY and CDR2 is SMNVEV (reference sequence). The CDR3 consists of 13 residues. Whole-study results and caveats: After the peak T cell response, and only then, were repertoires sampled. Among the donors, most were white British and more were female, and clonal diversity was possibly underestimated. Only 5 to 7 AZD1222 recipients tested seropositive at baseline. Spike-specific TCR breadth and depth both grew after two AZD1222 doses.

Comment on this clone: Its antigen is undetermined.

The chain is built from TRBV27 and TRBJ2-7; D might be TRBD1 or TRBD2, each matching 7 bases. The clonotype was recovered from an adult who received the AZD1222 COVID-19 vaccine. The sample here was peripheral blood, taken 28 days after the second AZD1222 dose. CDR3 bases: TGTGCCAGCAACCCAGGGGGGGTCCTCGAGCAGTACTTC. Protein sequence: CASNPGGVLEQYF.